This is a list of T cell receptor beta chains from one sample in a study of T cell responses to AZD1222 COVID-19 vaccine. Here immunoSEQ multiplex PCR was the method, and the copy in TCRdb shows in-frame clones only, minus some. The sample has 160,000 or so clones, over 75% seen once. The sample was peripheral blood, taken on day 0 of AZD1222 vaccination. The receptors derive from an adult in good health. CDR3s include the opening cysteine and the closing phenylalanine or tryptophan. D genes are given only for firm matches. Expanded clones get a size class; other rows say once, few or many, or leave the size out.

v_gene	d_gene	abundance	j_gene	CDR3aa	CDR3nt
TRBV7-9	TRBD1	NA	TRBJ2-1	CASSQLLDRYNEQFF	TGTGCCAGCAGCCAGCTACTGGACAGGTACAATGAGCAGTTCTTC
TRBV7-8	TRBD2	NA	TRBJ2-5	CASSPRLAGGVETQYF	TGTGCCAGCAGTCCTAGACTAGCGGGAGGGGTAGAGACCCAGTACTTC
TRBV11-2	NA	NA	TRBJ2-5	CASSLELGEETQYF	TGTGCCAGCAGCTTAGAACTGGGGGAAGAGACCCAGTACTTC
TRBV3-1/TRBV3-2	NA	few	TRBJ2-5	CASSHSPNQETQYF	TGTGCCAGCAGCCACTCACCCAACCAAGAGACCCAGTACTTC
TRBV4-3	NA	NA	TRBJ2-1	CASSQSYGGAAYNEQFF	TGCGCCAGCAGCCAATCCTACGGTGGCGCCGCCTACAATGAGCAGTTCTTC
TRBV6-5	TRBD2	NA	TRBJ2-1	CASSYGGLAGGEEFF	TGTGCCAGCAGTTACGGTGGACTAGCGGGAGGGGAGGAGTTCTTC
TRBV11-3	NA	NA	TRBJ1-1	CASSLEGTQEAFF	TGTGCCAGCAGCTTAGAAGGGACGCAAGAAGCTTTCTTT
TRBV18	NA	NA	TRBJ2-3	CASSPRGADTQYF	TGTGCCAGCTCACCACGGGGGGCGGATACGCAGTATTTT
TRBV5-1	NA	few	TRBJ1-1	CASSTRPHRDAEAFF	TGCGCCAGCAGCACCCGCCCGCATAGGGACGCTGAAGCTTTCTTT
TRBV6-6	NA	NA	TRBJ1-1	CASSHGTLKANTEAFF	TGTGCCAGCAGTCACGGGACGCTAAAGGCGAACACTGAAGCTTTCTTT
TRBV27	NA	NA	TRBJ2-3	CASSLTGPIWAESTDTQYF	TGTGCCAGCAGTTTAACGGGACCTATCTGGGCGGAGAGCACAGATACGCAGTATTTT
TRBV7-9	NA	NA	TRBJ2-1	CASSSPTVRSYNEQFF	TGTGCCAGCAGCTCCCCGACAGTCCGCTCCTACAATGAGCAGTTCTTC
TRBV7-8	NA	NA	TRBJ2-7	CASSAEDRRYEQYF	TGTGCCAGCAGCGCCGAGGACAGACGCTACGAGCAGTACTTC
TRBV20-1	TRBD2	NA	TRBJ2-1	CSASNGTSGSLEQFF	TGCAGTGCTAGTAACGGGACTAGCGGGAGTTTAGAGCAGTTCTTC
TRBV5-1	NA	NA	TRBJ1-1	CASSLFQNTEAFF	TGCGCCAGCAGCTTGTTTCAGAACACTGAAGCTTTCTTT
TRBV6-6	NA	NA	TRBJ2-5	CASSLPGLGETQYF	TGTGCCAGCAGCCTACCTGGACTGGGGGAGACCCAGTACTTC
TRBV27	NA	NA	TRBJ1-1	CASKRRENTEAFF	TGTGCCAGCAAACGAAGAGAGAACACTGAAGCTTTCTTT
TRBV7-3	NA	NA	TRBJ2-5	CASSLWASQETQYF	TGTGCCAGCAGCTTATGGGCTTCGCAAGAGACCCAGTACTTC
TRBV4-2	NA	NA	TRBJ1-6	CASSQITNNSPLHF	TGTGCCAGCAGCCAAATCACGAATAATTCACCCCTCCACTTT
TRBV28	NA	NA	TRBJ2-7	CASSNLWVDSSHEQYF	TGTGCCAGCAGTAATTTGTGGGTGGACAGTTCGCACGAGCAGTACTTC
TRBV5-6	TRBD2	NA	TRBJ2-1	CASSLPGTSNEQFF	TGTGCCAGCAGCTTGCCAGGGACTAGCAATGAGCAGTTCTTC
TRBV3-1/TRBV3-2	TRBD1	few	TRBJ2-7	CASSPTRGQGEQYF	TGTGCCAGCAGCCCAACCAGGGGGCAAGGCGAGCAGTACTTC
TRBV5-6	NA	NA	TRBJ2-3	CASSLDLGTDTQYF	TGTGCCAGCAGCTTGGATCTGGGCACAGATACGCAGTATTTT
TRBV5-8	TRBD1	NA	TRBJ1-1	CASSTPGQGDTEAFF	TGTGCCAGCAGCACCCCGGGACAGGGGGACACTGAAGCTTTCTTT
TRBV29-1	NA	NA	TRBJ1-1	CSVRRGGGGTEAFF	TGCAGCGTCCGGAGGGGAGGGGGAGGCACTGAAGCTTTCTTT
TRBV6-1	NA	NA	TRBJ2-7	CASSEVGPNQYEQYF	TGTGCCAGCAGTGAAGTAGGACCGAACCAATACGAGCAGTACTTC
TRBV5-1	TRBD2	once	TRBJ2-1	CASSQLGGTSGSYNEQFF	TGCGCCAGCAGTCAACTGGGGGGGACTAGCGGGTCTTACAATGAGCAGTTCTTC
TRBV6-2/TRBV6-3	NA	NA	TRBJ1-4	CASSYRALEINEKLFF	TGTGCCAGCAGTTACCGAGCTCTAGAGATAAATGAAAAACTGTTTTTT
TRBV4-1	NA	once	TRBJ1-5	CASSQGTDSNQPQHF	TGCGCCAGCAGCCAAGGGACAGATAGCAATCAGCCCCAGCATTTT
TRBV9	TRBD1	NA	TRBJ1-5	CASSVGTGVQPQHF	TGTGCCAGCAGCGTAGGGACAGGGGTTCAGCCCCAGCATTTT
TRBV4-1	TRBD2	NA	TRBJ2-1	CASSPLAGGGNEQFF	TGCGCCAGCAGCCCACTAGCGGGAGGCGGTAATGAGCAGTTCTTC
TRBV3-1/TRBV3-2	TRBD2	NA	TRBJ2-7	CASSGLAGVGEQYF	TGTGCCAGCAGTGGACTAGCGGGAGTGGGCGAGCAGTACTTC
TRBV6-5	NA	once	TRBJ2-7	CASSYLRAGYEQYF	TGTGCCAGCAGTTATCTCAGGGCTGGGTACGAGCAGTACTTC
TRBV12-3/TRBV12-4	NA	NA	TRBJ1-2	CASSPDSLGYTF	TGTGCCAGCAGCCCCGACAGCCTGGGCTACACCTTC
TRBV15	NA	NA	TRBJ2-3	CATSRRDASSTDTQYF	TGTGCCACCAGCAGACGGGACGCTTCTAGCACAGATACGCAGTATTTT
TRBV20-1	NA	NA	TRBJ1-5	CSASPGDQPQHF	TGCAGTGCTAGTCCCGGGGATCAGCCCCAGCATTTT
TRBV6-2/TRBV6-3	TRBD1	NA	TRBJ2-6	CASSWDSASGANVLTF	TGTGCCAGCAGTTGGGACAGCGCCTCTGGGGCCAACGTCCTGACTTTC
TRBV2	TRBD1	once	TRBJ1-1	CASSEGTGTEAFF	TGTGCCAGCAGTGAAGGGACAGGCACTGAAGCTTTCTTT
TRBV24-1	NA	NA	TRBJ1-5	CATSDSRGSRVVRPQHF	TGTGCCACCAGTGATTCTCGGGGGTCGCGGGTTGTCCGGCCCCAGCATTTT
TRBV15	NA	NA	TRBJ2-2	CATSRDLGDTGELFF	TGTGCCACCAGCAGAGATCTGGGGGACACCGGGGAGCTGTTTTTT
TRBV2	TRBD1	NA	TRBJ1-1	CASWVDRVLTNTEAFF	TGTGCCAGCTGGGTTGACAGGGTGTTAACGAACACTGAAGCTTTCTTT
TRBV9	TRBD1	NA	TRBJ2-1	CASSPPPRDRGRYNEQFF	TGTGCCAGCAGCCCGCCACCCCGCGACAGGGGGAGGTACAATGAGCAGTTCTTC
TRBV4-1	NA	NA	TRBJ1-1	CASSQDLVYTEAFF	TGCGCCAGCAGCCAAGATCTCGTGTACACTGAAGCTTTCTTT
TRBV24-1	NA	NA	TRBJ2-2	CATSDVAGNTGELFF	TGTGCCACCAGTGATGTGGCGGGAAACACCGGGGAGCTGTTTTTT
TRBV3-1/TRBV3-2	TRBD1	NA	TRBJ2-5	CASSQGQGEVETQYF	TGTGCCAGCAGCCAAGGACAGGGAGAGGTGGAGACCCAGTACTTC
TRBV28	TRBD1	NA	TRBJ1-3	CASRSGTGAGNTIYF	TGTGCCAGCAGATCCGGGACAGGGGCTGGAAACACCATATATTTT
TRBV5-4	TRBD2	NA	TRBJ2-7	CASSFGTSLYEQYF	TGTGCCAGCAGCTTCGGGACTAGTCTGTACGAGCAGTACTTC
TRBV3-1/TRBV3-2	TRBD1	NA	TRBJ2-1	CASSQTDRAGEQFF	TGTGCCAGCAGCCAGACAGACAGGGCTGGTGAGCAGTTCTTC
TRBV7-2	NA	once	TRBJ2-2	CASSYTGTNTGELFF	TGTGCCAGCAGTTATACCGGGACTAACACCGGGGAGCTGTTTTTT
TRBV6-2/TRBV6-3	NA	NA	TRBJ1-1	CASSYGIRIQGSRTEAFF	TGTGCCAGCAGTTATGGTATCCGAATTCAGGGAAGTAGGACTGAAGCTTTCTTT
TRBV7-9	NA	NA	TRBJ1-6	CASSLKPTGASPLHF	TGTGCCAGCAGCTTAAAGCCAACTGGGGCTTCACCCCTCCACTTT
TRBV6-6	NA	NA	TRBJ2-1	CASSRGVANEQFF	TGTGCCAGCAGCAGGGGGGTAGCTAATGAGCAGTTCTTC
TRBV7-3	NA	NA	TRBJ2-1	CASSLIYDNEQFF	TGTGCCAGCAGCTTAATATATGACAATGAGCAGTTCTTC
TRBV27	TRBD1	NA	TRBJ2-7	CASSLLTDRGPNEQYF	TGTGCCAGCAGTCTATTAACGGACAGGGGTCCCAACGAGCAGTACTTC
TRBV28	TRBD1	NA	TRBJ1-5	CASRIDRAGQPQHF	TGTGCCAGCAGGATTGACAGGGCCGGTCAGCCCCAGCATTTT
TRBV27	TRBD1	NA	TRBJ1-1	CASSWTFGTGVEAFF	TGTGCCAGCAGTTGGACTTTCGGGACAGGGGTCGAAGCTTTCTTT
TRBV19	TRBD1	NA	TRBJ1-5	CASSISGGSQPQHF	TGTGCCAGTAGTATCTCAGGGGGCAGTCAGCCCCAGCATTTT
TRBV19	NA	NA	TRBJ2-6	CASRPGSSGANVLTF	TGTGCCAGTAGGCCCGGGAGCTCTGGGGCCAACGTCCTGACTTTC
TRBV9	TRBD2	NA	TRBJ2-5	CASSPGAGGPLRYETQYF	TGTGCCAGCAGCCCAGGGGCGGGAGGGCCTTTACGGTATGAGACCCAGTACTTC
TRBV19	NA	once	TRBJ1-1	CASSVSLTTEAFF	TGTGCCAGTAGTGTTTCCCTGACCACTGAAGCTTTCTTT